The clone carrying this TCR beta chain was recorded at least ten times. Its specificity is unknown. In TCRdb, the reads were re-called with MiXCR into one record per CDR3 protein. The sample holds some 180,000 distinct CDR3 sequences; 8% to 10% are singletons and the top ten take about 4.6%. The data were taken from a study of T cell repertoires in cytomegalovirus infection. Study-wide background: An indication of both CMV infection and matching HLA type came from public TCR beta signatures. Study outcomes and limitations: The study found HLA-C-restricted CMV-specific TCR beta clonotypes dominating the ex vivo response. Cumulative frequency (of public TCR beta family members) identified carriers of CMV plus the relevant HLA.

The V and J ends lost 2 bases and 7 bases respectively, with 3 bases between them. The CDR3 has 11 amino acids. Germline V gene sequence: CDR1 SGHTA, CDR2 FQGNSA. Sequencing was carried out using PBMCs. This rearrangement joins TRBV7-2 to TRBJ2-4; D remains unclear. The sequence was collected from a human donor in good health (CMV status not recorded). Some clones in this sample may be carry-over from other donors' samples. This chain's CDR3 is CASSLRNIQYF. Written as DNA, the CDR3 is TGTGCCAGCAGCTTAAGGAACATTCAGTACTTC.